Presented here are 32 T cell receptor beta chains from one specimen sequenced in a study of Graves' ophthalmopathy and Graves' hyperthyroidism. RNA served as the template for amplifying TCR beta CDR3 regions. Investigators did first-round RT-PCR with HTBI primers, then second-round multiplex PCR. MiXCR, run by TCRdb on the multiplex PCR reads, gives a single entry per CDR3 protein. The sample lists about 620,000 distinct CDR3 sequences, 22% occurring once. Sequenced: peripheral blood. These receptor sequences come from a woman younger than 30 with stable Graves' hyperthyroidism. Some clones in this sample may be carry-over from other donors' samples.

This clonotype was seen ten or more times. This chain links TRBV7-2 with TRBJ1-1; 7 bases fit TRBD1. The CDR3 length is 14 residues. CDR1 SGHTA and CDR2 FQGNSA come from the germline V gene. V was clipped by 5 bases and J by 2 bases; unmatched bases: 5. The CDR3 nucleotides are TGTGCCAGCAGCCGACAGGGATATAACACTGAAGCTTTCTTT. Its protein product is CASSRQGYNTEAFF.

The sample holds many counts of this clonotype. The V call is TRBV2, the J call TRBJ1-5, with no clear D. Trimming stripped 7 bases from V and 1 base from J, with 11 bases between. The CDR3 is 14 amino acids. CDR1 and CDR2 from the germline V gene are SNHLY and FYNNEI. CDR3 in DNA: TGTGCCAGCAAAACCACCTCCAGCAATCAGCCCCAGCATTTT. Protein product: CASKTTSSNQPQHF. The entire variable domain, with the rest obtained from reference TRBV2 and TRBJ1-5, is as follows: EPEVTQTPSHQVTQMGQEVILRCVPISNHLYFYWYRQILGQKVEFLVSFYNNEISEKSEIFDDQFSVERPDGSNFTLKIRSTKLEDSAMYFCASKTTSSNQPQHFGDGTRLSIL.

This clonotype was found a few times. The rearrangement joins TRBV11-2 to TRBJ1-6, with D perhaps matching TRBD1 (6 bases). CDR3 length equals 16 residues. Germline CDR1 is SGHAT and CDR2 is FQNNGV. Deletions cut 5 bases from V and 5 bases from J, with 16 bases between. DNA of the CDR3: TGTGCCAGCAGCCTCGGGACACGGCTAGATAATTCACCCCTCCACTTT. Translation: CASSLGTRLDNSPLHF.

The chain couples TRBV20-1 to TRBJ1-2, with D perhaps matching TRBD1 (5 bases). The CDR3 totals 10 residues. V lost 3 bases, J lost 8 bases, and 7 bases lay in between. CDR1 is DFQATT, CDR2 SNEGSKA, per germline (reference sequence). DNA for the CDR3: TGCAGTGCTAGGTGGACAGGCTACACCTTC. This translates into CSARWTGYTF.

The V gene is TRBV12-5, the J gene TRBJ1-1; unclear D gene. V was trimmed by 0 bases and J by 3 bases, leaving 11 bases between them. CDR3 length: 15 amino acids. Germline loops: CDR1 LGHNT, CDR2 FRNRAP. In nucleotides, the CDR3 is TGTGCTAGTGGTTTGGTACGAGGCATTTACACTGAAGCTTTCTTT. It translates to CASGLVRGIYTEAFF.

With respect to this clonotype: At one boundary the junction diverges from the germline segment, which might be a read error. The rearrangement joins TRBV6-1 to TRBJ2-4; D not certain. This CDR3 comprises 13 residues. CDR1 and CDR2 (germline): MNHNS, SASEGT. The CDR3, as DNA: TGTGCCAGCTCAGCTGGAACCAAAAACATTAAGTACTTC. Protein product: CASSAGTKNIKYF.

This chain joins TRBV29-1 and TRBJ2-7, with TRBD2 as a possible D gene (6 bases). Germline lookup yields CDR1 SQVTM and CDR2 ANQGSEA. The germline V and J ends were trimmed by 0 bases and 6 bases, with 9 bases remaining between them. The CDR3 has 12 residues. The CDR3: CSVEDAGLEQYF. CDR3 in DNA: TGCAGCGTTGAAGATGCGGGGCTCGAGCAGTACTTC.

This clonotype was seen at least ten times. V gene TRBV2 combines with J gene TRBJ2-2; D not certain. Germline loops: CDR1 SNHLY, CDR2 FYNNEI. The CDR3 runs to 12 residues. With 3 bases removed from V and 3 bases from J, the gap between germline ends came to 2 bases. For the CDR3, the DNA is TGTGCCAGCAGTGAGCACACCGGGGAGCTGTTTTTT. Protein: CASSEHTGELFF.

This clonotype was detected ten times or more. The chain recombines TRBV27 with TRBJ1-2, with TRBD1 as a possible D gene (5 bases). Trimming removed 1 base from V and 3 bases from J, with 15 bases in between. CDR3 length equals 16 residues. Germline loops: CDR1 MNHEY, CDR2 SMNVEV (reference sequence). The CDR3 DNA sequence: TGTGCCAGCAGTTTATTCCCTTTTGAGGGACACTATGGCTACACCTTC. This sequence encodes CASSLFPFEGHYGYTF.

This clonotype has more than one count but fewer than ten. This may be a read error, as it is one base from a much larger clone. The V gene is TRBV29-1, the J gene TRBJ1-1, with D possibly being TRBD1 (5 bases). Germline CDR1 is SQVTM and CDR2 is ANQGSEA. There are 13 residues in the CDR3. For the CDR3, the DNA is TGCAGCGTTGAGGTGGGGGGGAACACTGAATCTTTCTTT. Its translation is CSVEVGGNTESFF.

V usage is TRBV27 and J usage is TRBJ1-1; the D is unclear. The V end was cut by 0 bases, the J end by 0 bases, with 8 bases between. From germline, CDR1 is MNHEY and CDR2 SMNVEV (reference sequence). The CDR3 runs 15 residues. This chain's CDR3 is CASSLSPQLNTEAFF. In nucleotides, the CDR3 is TGTGCCAGCAGTTTATCCCCCCAATTGAACACTGAAGCTTTCTTT.

This clonotype came up many times. This rearrangement joins TRBV7-9 to TRBJ1-6; D gene unclear. Germline assignment: CDR1 SEHNR and CDR2 FQNEAQ (reference sequence). The CDR3 consists of 14 residues. V was shortened by 1 base and J by 11 bases, with 12 bases between the two germline ends. The CDR3: CASSLVSVIAPLHF. CDR3 nucleotides: TGTGCCAGCAGCTTAGTCTCAGTAATTGCACCCCTCCACTTT.

The DNA of the CDR3 is TGTGCCAGCAGTTTAGGAGGGAGGGTAAACGAGCAGTACTTC. Its translation is CASSLGGRVNEQYF. The rearrangement links TRBV27 to TRBJ2-7; TRBD2 matches 7 bases. V lost 2 bases, J lost 5 bases, and 6 bases stayed unmatched. Germline V gene lookup returns CDR1 MNHEY and CDR2 SMNVEV (reference sequence). The CDR3 extends over 14 amino acids.

This clonotype was detected ten times or more. This rearrangement joins TRBV6-5 to TRBJ1-3; D gene unclear. Looked up from germline, CDR1 is MNHEY and CDR2 is SVGAGI. CDR3 length: 12 amino acids. V lost 2 bases to trimming and J lost 4 bases, with 3 bases between them. CDR3 DNA: TGTGCCAGCAGTTACGGGGGAAACACCATATATTTT. Translation: CASSYGGNTIYF.

The rearrangement uses TRBV15 and TRBJ1-2; D remains unclear. The CDR3 extends over 16 amino acids. Germline V gives CDR1 LNHNV, CDR2 YYDKDF (reference sequence). V was cut by 0 bases and J by 7 bases, with 18 bases left in between. The CDR3 reads CATSRDLVARVGGYTF. For the CDR3, the DNA is TGTGCCACCAGCAGAGATCTAGTTGCCCGGGTAGGTGGCTACACCTTC.

This clonotype was found many times. This chain joins TRBV28 and TRBJ1-6; the D gene is possibly TRBD1 (5 bases). This CDR3 contains 17 residues. Trimming shortened V by 6 bases and J by 4 bases, and 19 bases separated the two germline ends. Germline lookup yields CDR1 MDHEN and CDR2 SYDVKM. The CDR3 sequence: CASSSLRDGGYNSPLHF. CDR3 nucleotides: TGTGCCAGCAGCTCATTACGGGACGGCGGATATAATTCACCCCTCCACTTT.

The gene calls are TRBV24-1 and TRBJ2-5, with D possibly being TRBD2 (6 bases). The CDR3 totals 14 residues. V lost 4 bases to trimming and J lost 4 bases, with 12 bases between them. CDR1 is KGHDR and CDR2 is SFDVKD in the germline V gene. CDR3 protein: CATSEAGRGETQYF. CDR3 DNA sequence: TGTGCCACCAGTGAGGCGGGACGAGGAGAGACCCAGTACTTC.

This clonotype was recorded many times. The rearrangement uses TRBV28 and TRBJ2-7; D is unresolved. Germline V gene data show CDR1 as MDHEN and CDR2 as SYDVKM. The CDR3 is 13 amino acids. V was clipped by 10 bases and J by 2 bases, with 15 bases between them. The CDR3: CATIPSRAYEQYF. CDR3 DNA: TGTGCCACCATCCCTAGTCGTGCCTACGAGCAGTACTTC.

There are many counts of this clonotype. The CDR3 DNA follows: TGTGCCAGCCTCGACCGGGCGGGAAACGGTGGCTACACCTTC. It translates to CASLDRAGNGGYTF. The genes are TRBV6-1 and TRBJ1-2; D uncertain. Trimming took off 8 bases at V and 7 bases at J, with 20 bases between the two ends. Germline CDR1 reads MNHNS; CDR2 reads SASEGT. CDR3 length: 14 amino acids.

V gene TRBV27 combines with J gene TRBJ2-7; TRBD2 is a possible D gene (5 bases). V was pared by 5 bases and J by 1 base, with 15 bases between. Germline values: CDR1 MNHEY, CDR2 SMNVEV (reference sequence). The length of the CDR3 is 15 residues. The DNA of the CDR3 is TGTGCCAGCAGTCCTGGACTGCCAAGGTCCTACGAGCAGTACTTC. Its translation is CASSPGLPRSYEQYF.

This clonotype was seen many times. This rearrangement joins TRBV12-5 to TRBJ2-7; a weak D match, TRBD1 (6 bases). The germline V gene encodes CDR1 LGHNT and CDR2 FRNRAP. CDR3 length equals 13 residues. The V end was cut by 1 base, the J end by 12 bases, with 16 bases between. The CDR3 region is CASGLDNRDTRYF. CDR3 DNA: TGTGCTAGTGGTTTGGACAATCGGGACACCAGGTACTTC.

This clonotype was detected many times. The rearrangement uses TRBV15 and TRBJ1-2; D is perhaps TRBD1 (5 bases). The CDR3 extends over 15 amino acids. Trimming removed 5 bases at V and 5 bases at J, with 18 bases between. CDR1 is LNHNV, CDR2 YYDKDF, per germline (reference sequence). Written as DNA, the CDR3 is TGTGCCACCAGCTCCCGGGACCCAGGCCGTTATGGCTACACCTTC. This codes for CATSSRDPGRYGYTF.

This clonotype was detected many times. The chain employs TRBV30 and TRBJ1-3; D remains ambiguous. Germline V gene data show CDR1 as GTSNPN and CDR2 as SVGIG (reference sequence). V was trimmed by 8 bases and J by 0 bases, leaving 8 bases between them. This CDR3 spans 12 amino acids. The CDR3: CATKISGNTIYF. As DNA, the CDR3 is TGTGCCACCAAGATCTCTGGAAACACCATATATTTT.

On this clonotype itself: The conserved final phenylalanine or tryptophan is absent from the CDR3, which likely points to a read error. The chain is built from TRBV15 and TRBJ2-2; D is perhaps TRBD2 (5 bases). The CDR3 sequence is 16 residues long. V dropped 1 base and J dropped 0 bases, with 9 bases sitting between them. The germline V gene has CDR1 LNHNV and CDR2 YYDKDF (reference sequence). CDR3 residues: CATSRGGSANTGELFL. CDR3 nucleotide sequence: TGTGCCACCAGCAGAGGTGGTAGCGCGAACACCGGGGAGCTGTTTTTG.

This clonotype was counted many times. The chain uses TRBV6-5 and TRBJ2-7; unclear D gene. The length of the CDR3 is 14 residues. From germline, CDR1 is MNHEY and CDR2 SVGAGI. V lost 2 bases and J lost 4, with 12 bases in between. CDR3 loop: CASSYGTREYEQYF. CDR3 DNA sequence: TGTGCCAGCAGTTACGGCACTCGAGAGTACGAGCAGTACTTC.

The chain uses TRBV28 and TRBJ1-6; 7 bases fit TRBD1. The length of the CDR3 is 14 residues. Germline V gives CDR1 MDHEN, CDR2 SYDVKM. The V segment lost 5 bases and the J segment 8 bases; nucleotides outside the gene matches: 6. CDR3 region: CASSIQGSDSPLHF. Written as DNA, the CDR3 is TGTGCCAGCAGTATACAGGGGAGCGATTCACCCCTCCACTTT.

The CDR3 DNA reads TGTGCCAGCAGTTTAGTATTTGCTAGCACACACGAGCAGTACTTC. It translates to CASSLVFASTHEQYF. The chain joins TRBV27 to TRBJ2-7; D is perhaps TRBD2 (5 bases). The V and J ends lost 2 bases and 5 bases respectively, with 16 bases between them. The CDR3 loop spans 15 amino acids. Looked up from germline, CDR1 is MNHEY and CDR2 is SMNVEV (reference sequence).

As for this clonotype: The CDR3 carries no conserved terminal phenylalanine or tryptophan, so it likely arises from a read error. The CDR3 loop is CASSDNDQQETQYL. The DNA of the CDR3 is TGTGCCAGCAGTGATAACGACCAACAAGAGACCCAGTACCTC. This chain joins TRBV25-1 and TRBJ2-5; D is undetermined. This CDR3 region has 14 residues. The V gene's germline CDR1 is MGHDK and CDR2 SYGVNS. V was pared by 3 bases and J by 2 bases, with 10 bases between.

For this clonotype: A read error may be the cause here, since a much bigger clone is one base away. This sequence joins TRBV6-5 and TRBJ1-5; D might be TRBD1 (5 bases). Germline V gene data show CDR1 as MNHEY and CDR2 as SVGAGI. The CDR3 covers 14 residues. The V end was cut by 4 bases, the J end by 2 bases, with 9 bases between. The CDR3 bases are TGTGCCAGCAGTTTCCCGACAGGCAATCAGCCCCAGCATTTT. It specifies CASSFPTGNQPQHF.

This clonotype was counted many times. The V gene is TRBV2, the J gene TRBJ2-7; 8 bases match TRBD1. J was trimmed by 2 bases and V by 6 bases; bases with no gene match: 12. The CDR3 is made up of 16 amino acids. CDR1 and CDR2 from the germline V gene are SNHLY and FYNNEI. CDR3 protein: CASRSYRGRSTYEQYF. The CDR3 DNA reads as TGTGCCAGCAGAAGCTACAGGGGGAGATCCACCTACGAGCAGTACTTC.

This clonotype is a singleton in its sample. The chain recombines TRBV13 with TRBJ2-7, with 9 bases identical to TRBD1. With V trimmed by 4 bases and J by 3 bases, 7 bases remained unmatched. CDR1 and CDR2 from the germline V gene are PRHDT and FYEKMQ (reference sequence). CDR3 length: 15 residues. The CDR3 spells CASSSQRDRDYEQYF. The CDR3, as DNA: TGTGCCAGCAGCTCACAGCGGGACAGGGACTACGAGCAGTACTTC.

This clonotype was seen more than once but under ten times. The J gene is TRBJ2-7, the V gene TRBV20-1, with 8 bases lining up with TRBD1. After removal of 0 bases from V and 5 bases from J, the junction contained 6 bases not matched to a gene. Looked up from germline, CDR1 is DFQATT and CDR2 is SNEGSKA (reference sequence). This CDR3 is built from 14 residues. In DNA form, the CDR3 reads TGCAGTGCTAGAGACAGGGGGCGCGTCGACGAGCAGTACTTC. Translating it yields CSARDRGRVDEQYF.